Listed here is a single T cell receptor (beta chain). No cognate antigen has been identified for it. It has no much larger one-base neighbor in the sample; base qualities were not kept. Reading the label with the study, this specimen's time point is: about 28 days (+/-7) after the second vaccine dose. AZD1222 recipients given second doses at about 4 weeks or at about 12 weeks were pooled, since spike-specific TCR depth and breadth were not found to differ between the two schedules. Samples from vaccinated people were obtained from the UK trials COV001 and COV002, which included a single-blind randomized controlled phase 2/3 trial of AZD1222 (ChAdOx1 nCoV-19) in healthy adults. For TCRbeta chain sequencing, PBMC samples from trial participants were taken at day 0 and at day 28 after the second dose. The CDR3 regions of human TCRbeta chains were analyzed by immunosequencing. The study's processing was this. Repertoire TCRs were checked for matches against a reference library of SARS-CoV-2-specific TCRs that had been generated using the MIRA antigen-specificity platform. Breadth was defined as the fraction of unique TCRs that were SARS-CoV-2-associated, and depth was defined as the fraction of total T cells that were SARS-CoV-2-associated. Using the MIRA data, each spike-specific TCR was assigned both to the spike region to which the TCR was reactive and to a CD4 or CD8 class. Log10-transformed breadth and depth values were compared by one-way ANOVA with Sidak's multiple comparisons tests. The table was pulled from immuneACCESS by TCRdb, which kept in-frame rearrangements only. Such tables lose some clones; where checked, under half of the loss comes from unresolved V genes, and the rest has no known cause. Clonal size and the V and J genes are those of that table, whereas D and trimming came from the DNA. Within this sample are roughly 200,000 clones, with approximately 91% of them counted one time only. More than 1.5% of the sample goes to the ten largest clones.

This sample is part of a study of T cell responses to AZD1222 COVID-19 vaccine (dated by TCRdb to about 2021). Study-level background: TCR sequencing covered about 230 trial participants: 207 given two doses of AZD1222 and 26 given two doses of MenACWY control vaccine. Enrollment into the trials was organized by age into subgroups of 18-55, 56-69 and 70-plus years, and those subgroups contained roughly 150, 30 and 60 TCR-sequenced participants, respectively. What the study reported, not specific to this receptor: Participants were mostly white British and included more females than males, and it was suggested by the authors that clonal diversity may have been underestimated. CD4 TCRs associated with the vaccine covered the entire spike protein, and the dominant responses were in regions 160-218 and 743-854. Conclusions about previously exposed vaccinees are limited, since just 6 or 7 AZD1222 recipients were seropositive for SARS-CoV-2 at baseline. In the small 56-69-year group, the increase in depth fell short of significance, most likely because of low power. Because no day 14 peak-response samples were available, the repertoires could be characterized only after the peak T cell response. Spike-specific TCR breadth and depth rose significantly after two AZD1222 doses compared with day 0 and with MenACWY recipients. Reportedly, almost half of the unique spike-specific TCRs recognized epitopes lying outside the regions that are mutated in the B.1.351 and B.1.1.7 variants.

Its CDR3 holds 15 amino acids, cysteine through phenylalanine. The read is trimmed to its CDR3 DNA, 45 bases read in frame from base 1. For this chain, trimming is 0 bases at the V end and 3 bases at the J end, and the number of junction bases without a gene match is 1. As encoded in the germline V gene, CDR1 is SGHDT while CDR2 is YYEEEE. This TCR derives from an adult who received the AZD1222 COVID-19 vaccine. Here the sequenced sample was peripheral blood, taken 28 days after the second AZD1222 dose. Recombination connected TRBV5-6 to TRBJ1-5, with 9 bases aligning to TRBD1. The CDR3 is CASSLGTGVNQPQHF. The DNA sequence follows: TGTGCCAGCAGCTTGGGGACAGGGGTCAATCAGCCCCAGCATTTT.